Below, 20 T cell receptor beta chains from the same sample are listed, as sequenced in a study of cytomegalovirus exposure and HLA in healthy donors. PCR involved 60 Vbeta and 13 Jbeta primers. Sequenced by immunoSEQ multiplex PCR; TCRdb stores in-frame clones only, minus some. Of about 94,000 clones in the sample, 81% are singletons; the top ten hold around a tenth. Input material: PBMCs. The receptors were sampled from a human donor in good health.

On this clone: One junction end disagrees with the germline gene, perhaps due to a read error. The gene calls are TRBV25-1 and TRBJ1-4; D is uncertain. Germline CDR1 reads MGHDK; CDR2 reads SYGVNS. The CDR3 is 11 residues long. For the CDR3, the DNA is TGTGCCAGCAGTGCCCTTCAAACCCAGGTTTTT. The encoded protein is CASSALQTQVF.

The chain combines TRBV2 with TRBJ2-3, with D perhaps TRBD1 (8 bases). Trimming left V 5 bases short and J 0 bases short, with 15 bases between. Germline V gene sequence: CDR1 SNHLY, CDR2 FYNNEI. The CDR3 spans 16 residues. The CDR3 nucleotides are TGTGCCAGCAGTAAACAGGGGGGGACTAGCACAGATACGCAGTATTTT. Amino acid sequence: CASSKQGGTSTDTQYF.

The rearrangement uses TRBV6-4 and TRBJ2-3; 9 bases agree with TRBD2. Germline V gene data show CDR1 as MRHNA and CDR2 as SNTAGT. The V gene end was trimmed by 5 bases and the J gene end by 3 bases; junction bases not matched to a gene: 6. The CDR3 length is 15 residues. In DNA, the CDR3 is TGTGCCAGCAGTATGACTAGCGGAGCTACAGATACGCAGTATTTT. Encoded protein: CASSMTSGATDTQYF.

This clone was seen more than once but under ten times. The chain recombines TRBV2 with TRBJ2-6; TRBD1 aligns across 8 bases. CDR3 length: 15 amino acids. V shed 11 bases, J shed 0 bases, and the junction held 6 bases outside the gene matches. Germline CDR1 and CDR2: SNHLY and FYNNEI. The CDR3 sequence: CAGAQGASGANVLTF. DNA of the CDR3: TGTGCCGGCGCCCAGGGGGCCTCTGGGGCCAACGTCCTGACTTTC. Together with reference TRBV2 and TRBJ2-6, the CDR3 gives the full variable domain: EPEVTQTPSHQVTQMGQEVILRCVPISNHLYFYWYRQILGQKVEFLVSFYNNEISEKSEIFDDQFSVERPDGSNFTLKIRSTKLEDSAMYFCAGAQGASGANVLTFGAGSRLTVL.

V gene TRBV7-2 combines with J gene TRBJ1-3; D perhaps matches TRBD1 (5 bases). The CDR3 runs to 15 residues. Germline CDR1 and CDR2: SGHTA and FQGNSA. The ends were cut back, 5 bases at V and 1 base at J, with 12 bases in the middle. For the CDR3, the DNA is TGTGCCAGCAGCCCGTCCCGACAGTCTGGAAACACCATATATTTT. Protein product: CASSPSRQSGNTIYF.

The V call is TRBV30, the J call TRBJ2-7; tentatively, D is TRBD1 (5 bases). The ends were cut back, 2 bases at V and 9 bases at J, with 20 bases in the middle. The CDR3 length is 14 residues. CDR1 GTSNPN and CDR2 SVGIG come from the germline V gene (reference sequence). CDR3 nucleotides: TGTGCCTGGAGTCTCGATACCCCAGGGTTCGGGCAGTACTTC. Protein: CAWSLDTPGFGQYF.

The sample holds a few counts of this clone. The chain has TRBV5-1 and TRBJ2-7; TRBD2 aligns across 12 bases. The CDR3 length is 16 residues. The ends lost 1 base at V and 1 base at J; junction bases unmatched: 3. Germline V gene lookup returns CDR1 SGHRS and CDR2 YFSETQ. Here the CDR3 reads CASSLMTSGSSYEQYF. The CDR3 DNA reads as TGCGCCAGCAGCTTGATGACTAGCGGGAGTTCCTACGAGCAGTACTTC. Supplemented by reference TRBV5-1 and TRBJ2-7, the full variable domain reads KAGVTQTPRYLIKTRGQQVTLSCSPISGHRSVSWYQQTPGQGLQFLFEYFSETQRNKGNFPGRFSGRQFSNSRSEMNVSTLELGDSALYLCASSLMTSGSSYEQYFGPGTRLTVT.

The V call is TRBV14, the J call TRBJ2-5; D call uncertain. This CDR3 is built from 15 residues. CDR1 and CDR2 from the germline V gene are SGHDN and FVKESK. V was cut by 0 bases and J by 5 bases, with 13 bases left in between. This chain's CDR3 is CASSQDGTPRETQYF. DNA of the CDR3: TGTGCCAGCAGCCAAGATGGCACCCCGCGGGAGACCCAGTACTTC.

This clone has a single count. The chain joins TRBV9 to TRBJ2-7; 13 bases align to TRBD2. Germline CDR1 SGDLS, CDR2 YYNGEE. The CDR3 is 14 amino acids. V lost 2 bases to trimming and J lost 5 bases; unmatched junction nucleotides: 1. For the CDR3, the DNA is TGTGCCAGCAGCGTTGGGACTAGCGGGGACGAGCAGTACTTC. Translating it yields CASSVGTSGDEQYF.

V gene TRBV18 combines with J gene TRBJ2-7; D is possibly TRBD1 (6 bases). This CDR3 contains 17 residues. Germline V gene sequence: CDR1 KGHSH, CDR2 LQKENI. V dropped 3 bases and J dropped 3 bases, with 21 bases sitting between them. CDR3 sequence (DNA): TGTGCCAGCTCACCGCGAATGGGGGCTCTAATCGGCTACGAGCAGTACTTC. Translated, it gives CASSPRMGALIGYEQYF.

The gene calls are TRBV7-3 and TRBJ2-2; 11 bases line up with TRBD2. Per germline, CDR1 SGHTA and CDR2 FQGTGA. The CDR3 totals 15 residues. The J segment lost 5 bases and the V segment lost 6 bases, leaving 5 bases of the junction unmatched. The CDR3 DNA follows: TGTGCCAGCAGAAGACTAGCGGGGATGACCGGGGAGCTGTTTTTT. Translation gives CASRRLAGMTGELFF.

This chain joins TRBV6-6 and TRBJ1-1; D remains ambiguous. V lost 11 bases and J 6 bases, leaving 19 bases between the germline ends. The CDR3 is 13 amino acids. Germline lookup yields CDR1 MNHNY and CDR2 SVGAGI (reference sequence). CDR3 sequence reads: CAARLPKTSEAFF. In DNA, the CDR3 is TGTGCCGCCCGACTCCCGAAAACGTCTGAAGCTTTCTTT.

This chain links TRBV6-5 with TRBJ2-5; TRBD2 agrees at 7 bases. The end of the DNA is better explained by TRBJ2-7, so the J call may be wrong. Germline V lookup: CDR1 MNHEY, CDR2 SVGAGI. This CDR3 is 14 amino acids long. This CDR3 is CASSPAGVKDEQYF. CDR3 nucleotides: TGTGCCAGCAGTCCCGCGGGAGTAAAGGACGAGCAGTACTTC.

The chain links TRBV6-5 to TRBJ1-1; TRBD1 matches at 7 bases. Looked up from germline, CDR1 is MNHEY and CDR2 is SVGAGI. CDR3 length equals 13 residues. Germline trimming cut 7 bases from V and 0 bases from J; bases unmatched to any gene: 2. This CDR3 reads CASKDRLNTEAFF. DNA of the CDR3: TGTGCCAGCAAGGACAGGCTGAACACTGAAGCTTTCTTT.

The V and J genes are TRBV19 and TRBJ2-3; tentatively, D is TRBD2 (6 bases). Germline V gene lookup returns CDR1 LNHDA and CDR2 SQIVND (reference sequence). The CDR3 loop spans 16 amino acids. Trimming removed 1 base at V and 6 bases at J, with 17 bases between. The CDR3 nucleotides are TGTGCCAGTAGTATAGGAGGAGGGCAAGGTGGCGATACGCAGTATTTT. Amino acids: CASSIGGGQGGDTQYF. Supplemented by reference TRBV19 and TRBJ2-3, the full variable domain reads DGGITQSPKYLFRKEGQNVTLSCEQNLNHDAMYWYRQDPGQGLRLIYYSQIVNDFQKGDIAEGYSVSREKKESFPLTVTSAQKNPTAFYLCASSIGGGQGGDTQYFGPGTRLTVL.

The chain joins TRBV9 to TRBJ2-1; D is perhaps TRBD1 (5 bases). Trimming pared 0 bases from V and 8 bases from J, leaving 6 bases between. The CDR3 is 12 residues long. CDR1 is SGDLS, CDR2 YYNGEE, per germline. The CDR3 protein is CASSVGGHEQFF. CDR3 sequence (DNA): TGTGCCAGCAGCGTAGGGGGCCATGAGCAGTTCTTC.

This clone has more than one count but fewer than ten. The chain employs TRBV5-1 and TRBJ1-4; D unresolved. Trimming shortened V by 6 bases and J by 0 bases, and 12 bases separated the two germline ends. The CDR3 contains 15 residues. Germline V gene sequence: CDR1 SGHRS, CDR2 YFSETQ. The CDR3 reads CASTSGVPTNEKLFF. The CDR3 DNA sequence: TGCGCCAGCACCTCCGGGGTACCAACTAATGAAAAACTGTTTTTT.

This chain links TRBV2 with TRBJ1-6, with TRBD1 matching 7 bases. After removal of 8 bases from V and 9 bases from J, the junction contained 4 bases not matched to a gene. The CDR3 is 12 residues long. Germline V gives CDR1 SNHLY, CDR2 FYNNEI. CDR3 nucleotide sequence: TGTGCCAGCGGGCAGGGGGTTTCACCCCTCCACTTT. This encodes CASGQGVSPLHF.

For this clone: The junction departs from the called germline gene at one end, perhaps through a read error. The chain couples TRBV27 to TRBJ2-7, with TRBD2 identical over 11 bases. CDR3 size: 16 residues. Germline CDR1 and CDR2: MNHEY and SMNVEV (reference sequence). The DNA for the CDR3 is TGTGCCAGCAGCATCTTACCCGCACTAGCGGGAGACGAGCGGTACTTC. As protein: CASSILPALAGDERYF.

This chain uses TRBV11-1 with TRBJ2-1; the match to TRBD1 covers 10 bases. Germline V CDR1 and CDR2: SGHAT, FQDESV (reference sequence). This CDR3 is 16 amino acids long. With V trimmed by 2 bases and J by 5 bases, 6 bases remained unmatched. CDR3 protein: CASSLSQGTGDNEQFF. As DNA, the CDR3 is TGTGCCAGCAGCTTATCCCAGGGGACAGGGGACAATGAGCAGTTCTTC.